One sample yielded the 9 T cell receptor beta chains listed below, sequenced in a study of blood T cell repertoires in COVID-19. The assay was immunoSEQ multiplex PCR, and TCRdb's table has in-frame clones only and misses some. Seen here are about 270,000 clones, 86% observed once, and the top ten hold 8.5% to 9%. Input material: peripheral blood. The receptors derive from a man aged 40-50 years with active or convalescent COVID-19.

The V call is TRBV2, the J call TRBJ1-2, with no clear D. The CDR3 loop spans 11 amino acids. The germline CDR1 and CDR2 sequences are SNHLY and FYNNEI. V lost 6 bases and J 8 bases, leaving 10 bases between the germline ends. The CDR3 DNA reads as TGTGCCAGCAGGTTGGAGGAAGGCTACACCTTC. It codes for CASRLEEGYTF. The full variable domain, completed using reference TRBV2 and TRBJ1-2, is EPEVTQTPSHQVTQMGQEVILRCVPISNHLYFYWYRQILGQKVEFLVSFYNNEISEKSEIFDDQFSVERPDGSNFTLKIRSTKLEDSAMYFCASRLEEGYTFGSGTRLTVV.

This clone was seen ten or more times. The V gene is TRBV14, the J gene TRBJ1-2; D might be TRBD1 (6 bases). The CDR3 is made up of 14 amino acids. Germline values: CDR1 SGHDN, CDR2 FVKESK. Trimming cost V 4 bases and J 3 bases, with 12 bases left between them. The chain's CDR3 is CASSRRKGDYGYTF. CDR3 in DNA: TGTGCCAGCAGCCGCCGTAAGGGGGACTATGGCTACACCTTC.

This clone was found once. The chain has TRBV4-1 and TRBJ1-5; D might be TRBD1 (6 bases). This CDR3 has 15 amino acids. Germline loops: CDR1 MGHRA, CDR2 YSYEKL. V lost 1 base to trimming and J lost 6 bases, with 13 bases between them. The CDR3 reads CASSQVEGGGQPQHF. CDR3 DNA: TGCGCCAGCAGCCAAGTGGAGGGAGGGGGTCAGCCCCAGCATTTT.

This rearrangement joins TRBV5-1 to TRBJ2-7; a possible D gene is TRBD1 (5 bases). CDR1 SGHRS and CDR2 YFSETQ come from the germline V gene. This CDR3 is 13 amino acids long. Trimming took 5 bases from V and 0 from J, leaving 9 bases between them. Written as DNA, the CDR3 is TGCGCCAGCAGAGGTGACAGCTCCTACGAGCAGTACTTC. It yields the protein CASRGDSSYEQYF.

The chain carries TRBV4-2 and TRBJ2-7, with 7 bases aligning to TRBD1. The CDR3 spans 13 residues. The V gene's germline CDR1 is LGHNA and CDR2 YNFKEQ. The J segment lost 2 bases and the V segment lost 6 bases, leaving 4 bases of the junction unmatched. CDR3 sequence: CASSRDRTYEQYF. The CDR3 DNA follows: TGTGCCAGCAGTAGGGACAGAACCTACGAGCAGTACTTC.

This clone has just a few counts. The gene calls are TRBV5-1 and TRBJ1-1; a weak D match, TRBD1 (5 bases). The germline V and J ends were trimmed by 2 bases and 3 bases, with 17 bases remaining between them. The CDR3 has 16 amino acids. CDR1 and CDR2 (germline): SGHRS, YFSETQ. CDR3 protein: CASSFRGGALDTEAFF. CDR3 DNA sequence: TGCGCCAGCAGCTTTCGGGGGGGTGCTTTGGACACTGAAGCTTTCTTT.

This chain connects TRBV7-2 to TRBJ1-3; D call uncertain. Germline-derived CDR1 and CDR2 are SGHTA and FQGNSA. V lost 6 bases, J lost 0 bases, and 9 bases lay in between. This CDR3 has 14 amino acids. DNA for the CDR3: TGTGCCAGCAGAAGTGGGAGCTCTGGAAACACCATATATTTT. The encoded protein is CASRSGSSGNTIYF.

CDR3 bases: TGTGCCAGCAGCTTAGTAGCGGGAGCAGATACGCAGTATTTT. Amino acid sequence: CASSLVAGADTQYF. The chain links TRBV11-2 to TRBJ2-3; 9 nucleotides align to TRBD2. Germline CDR1 SGHAT, CDR2 FQNNGV. The CDR3 is 14 residues long. The V and J ends lost 1 base and 4 bases, in that order; junction bases with no gene match: 0.

The CDR3 DNA sequence: TGTGCCAGCAGCCCCGGACTAAGCAATCAGCCCCAGCATTTT. Its protein product is CASSPGLSNQPQHF. The chain links TRBV6-5 to TRBJ1-5; no reliable D call. CDR1 and CDR2 from the germline V gene are MNHEY and SVGAGI. V was shortened by 6 bases and J by 1 base, with 10 bases between the two germline ends. CDR3 size: 14 residues.